Below are 27 T cell receptor beta chains sequenced from a single sample in a study of cytotoxic CD8 clonotypes in ibrutinib-treated CLL. The data were produced by immunoSEQ multiplex PCR, yet TCRdb's version contains in-frame clones alone and is incomplete. This sample has some 200,000 clones, with 70% to 75% found just once. The sample was PBMCs, taken after 12 months of ibrutinib treatment. The receptors stem from a human donor with chronic lymphocytic leukemia.

The J gene is TRBJ1-2, the V gene TRBV28; D remains unclear. Germline CDR1 and CDR2: MDHEN and SYDVKM. The CDR3 totals 14 residues. Deletions cut 2 bases from V and 4 bases from J, with 11 bases between. CDR3 bases: TGTGCCAGCAGTTTACCCGGGCCTCTCTATGGCTACACCTTC. It translates to CASSLPGPLYGYTF.

This rearrangement joins TRBV30 to TRBJ2-5; no definite D call. CDR1 and CDR2 from the germline V gene are GTSNPN and SVGIG (reference sequence). The CDR3 consists of 16 residues. Trimming cost V 4 bases and J 3 bases, with 21 bases left between them. The CDR3 reads CAWKGRRLVTEETQYF. In DNA, the CDR3 is TGTGCCTGGAAAGGCCGTAGGCTCGTTACCGAAGAGACCCAGTACTTC.

CDR3 bases: TGTGCCAGCAGCTTCAGGATCCACGAGCAGTACTTC. Its protein is CASSFRIHEQYF. This chain links TRBV7-2 with TRBJ2-7, with D unclear. Between the trimmed V and J ends, which lost 3 bases and 5 bases, there was a span of 8 bases. Per germline, CDR1 SGHTA and CDR2 FQGNSA. The CDR3 contains 12 residues.

This chain uses TRBV9 with TRBJ1-1; D unclear. The germline V gene has CDR1 SGDLS and CDR2 YYNGEE. V lost 2 bases and J lost 5, with 10 bases in between. This CDR3 has 13 amino acids. CDR3 sequence: CASSVTTGTEAFF. CDR3 nucleotides: TGTGCCAGCAGCGTTACCACGGGGACTGAAGCTTTCTTT.

This clone turned up a few times. The gene calls are TRBV5-5 and TRBJ2-5; D perhaps matches TRBD2 (6 bases). Trimming stripped 0 bases from V and 7 bases from J, with 13 bases between. The germline V gene encodes CDR1 SGHKS and CDR2 YYEKEE (reference sequence). CDR3 length: 14 amino acids. CDR3 residues: CASSLGDSIVTQYF. Written as DNA, the CDR3 is TGTGCCAGCAGCTTGGGGGACTCCATCGTGACCCAGTACTTC.

In its sample, this clone was seen once. The V gene is TRBV30, the J gene TRBJ1-1; TRBD1 matches 9 bases. The germline CDR1 and CDR2 sequences are GTSNPN and SVGIG (reference sequence). V was pared by 7 bases and J by 4 bases, with 7 bases of the junction left unmatched. The CDR3 covers 13 residues. Here the CDR3 DNA reads TGTGCCTTTGACAGGGGGAAGAGCACTGAAGCTTTCTTT. Its translation is CAFDRGKSTEAFF.

The chain combines TRBV5-8 with TRBJ2-1; D ambiguous. CDR1 and CDR2 from the germline V gene are SGHTS and YDEGEE. This CDR3 is built from 12 residues. Trimming stripped 5 bases from V and 7 bases from J, with 10 bases between. DNA of the CDR3: TGTGCCAGCAGTGCTCGGTGGAATGAGCAGTTCTTC. This sequence encodes CASSARWNEQFF.

This chain links TRBV4-3 with TRBJ2-1; 9 positions agree with TRBD1. Germline CDR1 LGHNA, CDR2 YSLEER. The CDR3 length is 13 residues. Germline trimming cut 5 bases from V and 9 bases from J; bases unmatched to any gene: 5. The CDR3 DNA is TGCGCCAGCAGCGCCCGGACAGGGGTTGAGCAGTTCTTC. Amino acid sequence: CASSARTGVEQFF.

V usage is TRBV6-6 and J usage is TRBJ2-2; 10 bases match TRBD1. This CDR3 has 16 residues. CDR1 is MNHNY, CDR2 SVGAGI, per germline (reference sequence). V lost 6 bases and J lost 4; bases outside the gene matches: 8. CDR3: CASSHPGTGATGELFF. In nucleotides, the CDR3 is TGTGCCAGCAGCCATCCCGGGACAGGGGCCACCGGGGAGCTGTTTTTT.

This clone was seen more than once but under ten times. The chain couples TRBV4-3 to TRBJ2-5; maybe TRBD2 (6 bases). The germline V gene encodes CDR1 LGHNA and CDR2 YSLEER. The CDR3 totals 13 residues. Trimming cost V 5 bases and J 5 bases, with 12 bases left between them. The CDR3 sequence: CASSSSGRETQYF. The CDR3, as DNA: TGCGCCAGCAGCTCGTCAGGGAGGGAGACCCAGTACTTC.

The rearrangement joins TRBV7-6 to TRBJ2-7; 10 bases map to TRBD2. J lost 5 bases, V lost 5 bases, and 18 bases had no gene match. CDR1 and CDR2 from the germline V gene are SGHVS and FNYEAQ. The CDR3 sequence is 18 residues long. CDR3 in DNA: TGTGCCAGCAGCGGTCCAAGCGGGAGGGCCTCCCTATTCGACGAGCAGTACTTC. Its translation is CASSGPSGRASLFDEQYF.

This clone was detected a few times. The chain recombines TRBV5-1 with TRBJ1-2; D is unresolved. Per germline, CDR1 SGHRS and CDR2 YFSETQ. Trimming cost V 6 bases and J 0 bases, with 15 bases left between them. The CDR3 length is 15 residues. The CDR3 reads CASTPGGSTNYGYTF. CDR3 nucleotide sequence: TGCGCCAGCACCCCGGGAGGGTCAACTAACTATGGCTACACCTTC.

The CDR3 loop reads CASNPGGAGGYTF. Here the CDR3 DNA reads TGTGCCAGCAACCCTGGGGGAGCAGGAGGCTACACCTTC. The chain employs TRBV7-6 and TRBJ1-2; perhaps TRBD1 as D (5 bases). This CDR3 has 13 residues. In germline, CDR1 is SGHVS, CDR2 FNYEAQ. V dropped 7 bases and J dropped 8 bases, with 17 bases sitting between them. Filled out from reference TRBV7-6 and TRBJ1-2, the complete variable domain reads GAGVSQSPRYKVTKRGQDVALRCDPISGHVSLYWYRQALGQGPEFLTYFNYEAQQDKSGLPNDRFSAERPEGSISTLTIQRTEQRDSAMYRCASNPGGAGGYTFGSGTRLTVV.

This clone came up a few times. The chain links TRBV30 to TRBJ2-2, with 10 nucleotides matching TRBD1. This CDR3 is 15 amino acids long. Germline V gene lookup returns CDR1 GTSNPN and CDR2 SVGIG (reference sequence). The V and J ends lost 0 bases and 3 bases, in that order; junction bases with no gene match: 1. In DNA form, the CDR3 reads TGTGCCTGGAGTGTAGGGACAGGGGACACCGGGGAGCTGTTTTTT. This codes for CAWSVGTGDTGELFF.

The V gene is TRBV2, the J gene TRBJ1-1; 7 bases are shared with TRBD1. Germline V gene lookup returns CDR1 SNHLY and CDR2 FYNNEI. CDR3 length: 13 residues. V shed 6 bases, J shed 6 bases, and the junction held 7 bases outside the gene matches. CDR3 protein: CASRPTGAPEAFF. The CDR3 DNA is TGTGCCAGCAGGCCTACAGGGGCCCCTGAAGCTTTCTTT.

The chain has TRBV25-1 and TRBJ1-1; the match to TRBD1 covers 7 bases. Per germline, CDR1 MGHDK and CDR2 SYGVNS. With 5 bases clipped from V and 4 bases from J, the junction kept 7 bases outside the gene matches. This CDR3 has 14 amino acids. The CDR3 bases are TGTGCCAGCAGTACACAGGGGTCTGGCACTGAAGCTTTCTTT. Translation gives CASSTQGSGTEAFF.

This sequence joins TRBV19 and TRBJ1-2; D is unclear. V was clipped by 3 bases and J by 4 bases, with 12 bases between them. Germline assignment: CDR1 LNHDA and CDR2 SQIVND (reference sequence). There are 14 residues in the CDR3. The CDR3 bases are TGTGCCAGTAGTATCGCCGGGGTAGCCTATGGCTACACCTTC. Translated: CASSIAGVAYGYTF.

This clone is a singleton in its sample. CDR3 DNA: TGTGCCAGCAGCTTAGACGCCATCGGGGCTTTCTTT. Amino acids: CASSLDAIGAFF. The chain uses TRBV7-2 and TRBJ1-1; no clear D. Germline CDR1 is SGHTA and CDR2 is FQGNSA. There are 12 residues in the CDR3. The ends were cut back, 1 base at V and 11 bases at J, with 11 bases in the middle.

The rearrangement links TRBV6-5 to TRBJ2-3, with no clear D. The V and J ends lost 7 bases and 2 bases respectively, with 7 bases between them. Per the germline V gene, CDR1 is MNHEY and CDR2 is SVGAGI. The CDR3 is made up of 12 amino acids. This CDR3 is CASKNNTDTQYF. The CDR3 coding sequence is TGTGCCAGCAAGAACAACACAGATACGCAGTATTTT.

J is TRBJ1-4 and V is TRBV2; D gene unclear. V dropped 7 bases and J dropped 5 bases, with 14 bases sitting between them. There are 14 residues in the CDR3. Germline V CDR1 and CDR2: SNHLY, FYNNEI. CDR3 in amino acids: CASNRRAENEKLFF. The CDR3 DNA sequence: TGTGCCAGCAACCGCCGGGCCGAAAATGAAAAACTGTTTTTT.

The chain couples TRBV5-1 to TRBJ1-1, with D hard to call. The ends were cut back, 7 bases at V and 6 bases at J, with 4 bases in the middle. This CDR3 is built from 9 residues. Germline loops: CDR1 SGHRS, CDR2 YFSETQ. The CDR3 nucleotides read TGCGCCAGCCCACCTGAAGCTTTCTTT. The encoded protein is CASPPEAFF. Full variable domain (remainder filled in from reference TRBV5-1 and TRBJ1-1): KAGVTQTPRYLIKTRGQQVTLSCSPISGHRSVSWYQQTPGQGLQFLFEYFSETQRNKGNFPGRFSGRQFSNSRSEMNVSTLELGDSALYLCASPPEAFFGQGTRLTVV.

The chain links TRBV10-3 to TRBJ2-1; 9 nucleotides align to TRBD2. Trimming at V came to 3 bases and at J to 4 bases, leaving 7 bases not matched to a gene. The CDR3 sequence is 16 residues long. Germline CDR1 reads ENHRY; CDR2 reads SYGVKD. CDR3 bases: TGTGCCATCAGTGATCCCGCGGGAGGGCCGTACAATGAGCAGTTCTTC. The encoded protein is CAISDPAGGPYNEQFF.

The chain recombines TRBV6-5 with TRBJ1-1; D remains ambiguous. The germline gives CDR1 MNHEY, CDR2 SVGAGI. CDR3 length: 12 residues. The ends were cut back, 5 bases at V and 8 bases at J, with 12 bases in the middle. DNA for the CDR3: TGTGCCAGCAGTGTACAAAGAGGAGAAGCTTTCTTT. Translating it yields CASSVQRGEAFF.

With regard to this clone: Other nucleotide sequences in the sample specify the same CDR3. This chain connects TRBV4-1 to TRBJ2-7; 10 positions match TRBD1. V trimming: 6 bases; J trimming: 4 bases; junction bases outside the gene matches: 9. The CDR3 covers 15 residues. Germline CDR1 and CDR2: MGHRA and YSYEKL. CDR3 sequence: CASSQTGTGVYEQYF. The CDR3 DNA is TGCGCCAGCAGTCAGACCGGGACAGGGGTATACGAGCAGTACTTC.

V usage is TRBV6-5 and J usage is TRBJ1-2; 7 nucleotides line up with TRBD1. This CDR3 spans 13 amino acids. CDR1 is MNHEY, CDR2 SVGAGI, per germline. Trimming took 6 bases from V and 2 from J; bases not matched to a gene: 3. CDR3 protein: CASSKGQNYGYTF. CDR3 sequence (DNA): TGTGCCAGCAGCAAGGGACAGAACTATGGCTACACCTTC.

The chain carries TRBV5-1 and TRBJ2-3, with a weak D call TRBD1 (6 bases). Trimming took off 4 bases at V and 4 bases at J, with 7 bases between the two ends. Germline CDR1 reads SGHRS; CDR2 reads YFSETQ. This CDR3 contains 12 residues. CDR3: CASSAGADTQYF. CDR3 nucleotide sequence: TGCGCCAGCAGCGCAGGGGCAGATACGCAGTATTTT.

There are a few counts of this clone. The chain recombines TRBV6-5 with TRBJ1-3, with D perhaps TRBD1 (6 bases). V lost 6 bases and J lost 7, with 13 bases in between. The CDR3 covers 13 residues. Germline V gives CDR1 MNHEY, CDR2 SVGAGI. The CDR3 coding sequence is TGTGCCAGCAGCCAAAGGGGGTCGAACACCATATATTTT. Amino acids: CASSQRGSNTIYF.